A selection of T cell receptor beta chains follows, all from one sample in a study of molecular identifiers for immune sequencing clone quantification. TCRdb used MiXCR to reprocess the PCR reads, holding one entry per CDR3 protein. The repertoire holds some 320,000 distinct CDR3 sequences, with under 25% as singletons. The specimen sequenced was naive CD8+ T cells from blood, with Jurkat cell RNA spiked in. These TCRs come from a human donor in good health. Some libraries in this study had Jurkat cell RNA spiked in. Each CDR3 is given with its conserved first and last residue. Each record gives: V gene, clone size, D gene, J gene, CDR3 protein, CDR3 DNA. The D gene is left open where the match is weak. Only some rows state a clone size, as once, few, many or a class for expanded clones.

>TRBV14|many|NA|TRBJ1-5
CASSQRSSETAEYSNQPQHF
TGTGCCAGCAGCCAGAGAAGCTCGGAGACAGCAGAATATAGCAATCAGCCCCAGCATTTT
>TRBV19|few|TRBD2|TRBJ2-3
CASSPGTSGPPGTQYF
TGTGCCAGTAGTCCGGGGACTAGCGGGCCCCCCGGGACGCAGTATTTT
>TRBV7-6|many|TRBD1|TRBJ1-5
CASSQSGGAGNQPQHF
TGTGCCAGCAGCCAGTCAGGGGGCGCTGGCAATCAGCCCCAGCATTTT
>TRBV12-3/TRBV12-4|NA|TRBD2|TRBJ2-1
CASTPSGLAGKQFF
TGTGCCAGCACCCCGAGCGGGCTAGCGGGGAAGCAGTTCTTC
>TRBV7-6|NA|TRBD1|TRBJ2-5
CASTPPGTGGGETQYF
TGTGCCAGCACTCCACCCGGGACAGGGGGAGGAGAGACCCAGTACTTC
>TRBV12-3/TRBV12-4|few|NA|TRBJ2-7
CASSTDRITGYEQYF
TGTGCCAGCAGTACGGACAGAATCACCGGCTACGAGCAGTACTTC
>TRBV15|many|NA|TRBJ2-3
CATSPRGRDLSTDTQYF
TGTGCCACCAGCCCCCGGGGCAGAGACCTTAGCACAGATACGCAGTATTTT
>TRBV9|few|NA|TRBJ1-2
CASSVGRGNYGYTF
TGTGCCAGCAGCGTAGGGAGGGGGAACTATGGCTACACCTTC
>TRBV5-1|NA|NA|TRBJ2-5
CAGSLVTDADQETQYF
TGCGCCGGCAGCTTGGTGACAGATGCTGACCAAGAGACCCAGTACTTC
>TRBV11-1|NA|TRBD2|TRBJ2-5
CASSQPGLAGEGIETQYF
TGTGCCAGCAGCCAACCGGGACTAGCGGGAGAAGGCATAGAGACCCAGTACTTC